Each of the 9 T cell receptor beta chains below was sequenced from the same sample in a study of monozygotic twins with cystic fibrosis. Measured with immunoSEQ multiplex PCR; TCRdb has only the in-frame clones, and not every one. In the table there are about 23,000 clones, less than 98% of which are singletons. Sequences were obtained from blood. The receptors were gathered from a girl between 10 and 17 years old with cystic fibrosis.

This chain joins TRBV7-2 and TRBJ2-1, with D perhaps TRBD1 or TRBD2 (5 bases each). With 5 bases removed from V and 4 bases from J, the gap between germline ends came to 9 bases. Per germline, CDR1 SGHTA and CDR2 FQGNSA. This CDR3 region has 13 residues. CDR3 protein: CASSPGPYNEQFF. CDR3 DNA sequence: TGTGCCAGCAGCCCGGGGCCTTACAATGAGCAGTTCTTC.

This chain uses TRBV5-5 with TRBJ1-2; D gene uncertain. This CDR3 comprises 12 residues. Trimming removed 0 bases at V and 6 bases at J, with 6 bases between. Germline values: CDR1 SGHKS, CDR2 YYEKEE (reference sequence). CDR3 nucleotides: TGTGCCAGCAGCTTGGGGGCGGATGGCTACACCTTC. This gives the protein CASSLGADGYTF.

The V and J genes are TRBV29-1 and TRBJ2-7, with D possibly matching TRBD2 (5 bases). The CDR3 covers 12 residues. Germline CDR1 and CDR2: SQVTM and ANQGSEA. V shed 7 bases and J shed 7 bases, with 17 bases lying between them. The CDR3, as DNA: TGCAGCGCTCCGTCCCCGACGGGAGAGCAGTACTTC. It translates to CSAPSPTGEQYF.

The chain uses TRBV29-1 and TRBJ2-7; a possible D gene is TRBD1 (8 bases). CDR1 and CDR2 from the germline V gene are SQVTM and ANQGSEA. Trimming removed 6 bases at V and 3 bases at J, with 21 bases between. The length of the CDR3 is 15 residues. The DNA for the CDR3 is TGCAGCGTCCGGGGGGAGACAGGGGTGGGCTACGAGCAGTACTTC. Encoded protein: CSVRGETGVGYEQYF.

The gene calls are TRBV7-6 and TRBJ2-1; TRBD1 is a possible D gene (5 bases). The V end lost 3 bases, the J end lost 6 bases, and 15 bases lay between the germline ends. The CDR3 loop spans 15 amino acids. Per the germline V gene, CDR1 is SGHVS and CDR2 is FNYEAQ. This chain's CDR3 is CASSFGTKGLNEQFF. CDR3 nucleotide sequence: TGTGCCAGCAGCTTTGGTACGAAGGGGCTCAATGAGCAGTTCTTC.

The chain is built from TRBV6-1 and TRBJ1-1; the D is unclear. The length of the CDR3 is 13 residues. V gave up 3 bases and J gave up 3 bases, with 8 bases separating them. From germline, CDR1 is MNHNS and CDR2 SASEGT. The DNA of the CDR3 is TGTGCCAGCAGTGATCTGGGGTACACTGAAGCTTTCTTT. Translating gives CASSDLGYTEAFF.

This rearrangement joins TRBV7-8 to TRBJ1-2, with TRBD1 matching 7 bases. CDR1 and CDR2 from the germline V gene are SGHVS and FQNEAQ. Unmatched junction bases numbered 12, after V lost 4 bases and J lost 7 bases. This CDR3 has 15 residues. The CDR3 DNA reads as TGTGCCAGCAGCTGGAGGGCCGGGGGACAGTCTGGCTACACCTTC. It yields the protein CASSWRAGGQSGYTF.

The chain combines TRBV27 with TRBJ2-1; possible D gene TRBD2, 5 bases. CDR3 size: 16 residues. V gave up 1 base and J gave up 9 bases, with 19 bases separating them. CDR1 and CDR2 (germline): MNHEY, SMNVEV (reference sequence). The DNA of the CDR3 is TGTGCCAGCAGTTTATTCGGGGTGTCGGGAAGATTTGAGCAGTTCTTC. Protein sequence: CASSLFGVSGRFEQFF.

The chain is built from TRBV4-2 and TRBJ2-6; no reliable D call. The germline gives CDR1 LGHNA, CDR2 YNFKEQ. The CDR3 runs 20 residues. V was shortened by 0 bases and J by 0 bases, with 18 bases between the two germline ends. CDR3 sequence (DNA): TGTGCCAGCAGCCAAGATACTCAGGCAGGTTCAAGCTCTGGGGCCAACGTCCTGACTTTC. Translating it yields CASSQDTQAGSSSGANVLTF.